This T cell receptor beta chain was recovered during a study of vaccination effects on CD4 cells after COVID-19. Here immunoSEQ multiplex PCR was the method, and the copy in TCRdb shows in-frame clones only, minus some. The sample holds around 79,000 clones; approximately 74% are singletons and the top ten take roughly 1.8%. Before sequencing took place, the ViraFEST assay used viral peptide pools to expand antigen-specific CD4+ T cells. Having been cultured for 10 days, the cells underwent CD4+ T cell isolation. In regard to this clone: What it binds is not known.

The CDR3 has 14 residues. Trimming shortened V by 5 bases and J by 4 bases, and 14 bases separated the two germline ends. CDR1 is MNHNY, CDR2 SVGAGI, per germline (reference sequence). The specimen was CD4+ T cells from PBMCs cultured with HCoV-229E spike peptides, collected before COVID-19 vaccination. The chain couples TRBV6-6 to TRBJ1-1; no firm D call. The sequence derives from a human donor who received a COVID-19 vaccine. CDR3 sequence reads: CASSAESWVTEAFF. Here the CDR3 DNA reads TGTGCCAGCAGTGCGGAGAGTTGGGTCACTGAAGCTTTCTTT.